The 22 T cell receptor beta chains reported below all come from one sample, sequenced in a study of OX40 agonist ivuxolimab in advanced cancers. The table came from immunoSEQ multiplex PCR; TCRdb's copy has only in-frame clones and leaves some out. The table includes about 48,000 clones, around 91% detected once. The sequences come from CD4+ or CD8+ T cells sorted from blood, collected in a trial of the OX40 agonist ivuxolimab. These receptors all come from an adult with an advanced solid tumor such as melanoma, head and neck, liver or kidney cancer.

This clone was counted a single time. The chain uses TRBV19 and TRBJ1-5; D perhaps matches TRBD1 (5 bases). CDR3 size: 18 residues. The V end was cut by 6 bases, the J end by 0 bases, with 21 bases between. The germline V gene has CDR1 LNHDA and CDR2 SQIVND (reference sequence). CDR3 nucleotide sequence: TGTGCCAGTAGCCGTACCGGGACGTGGATTAATAGCAATCAGCCCCAGCATTTT. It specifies CASSRTGTWINSNQPQHF.

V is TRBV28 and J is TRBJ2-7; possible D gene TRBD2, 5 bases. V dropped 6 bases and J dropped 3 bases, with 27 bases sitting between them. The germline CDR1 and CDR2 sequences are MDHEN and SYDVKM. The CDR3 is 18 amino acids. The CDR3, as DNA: TGTGCCAGCAGCCCCCGGGGATCATCTCGAGGGAGTCACTACGAGCAGTACTTC. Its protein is CASSPRGSSRGSHYEQYF.

Here the CDR3 reads CASSPLAGVAYEQYF. CDR3 in DNA: TGCGCCAGCAGCCCACTAGCGGGAGTCGCCTACGAGCAGTACTTC. The rearrangement uses TRBV5-1 and TRBJ2-7; 11 nucleotides align to TRBD2. With 4 bases clipped from V and 2 bases from J, the junction kept 5 bases outside the gene matches. CDR1 is SGHRS, CDR2 YFSETQ, per germline. CDR3 length: 15 residues.

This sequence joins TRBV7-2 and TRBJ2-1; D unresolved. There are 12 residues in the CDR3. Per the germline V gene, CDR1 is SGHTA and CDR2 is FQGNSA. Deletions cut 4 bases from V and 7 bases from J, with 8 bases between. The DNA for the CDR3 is TGTGCCAGCAGCTACCCCGGGAATGAGCAGTTCTTC. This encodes CASSYPGNEQFF.

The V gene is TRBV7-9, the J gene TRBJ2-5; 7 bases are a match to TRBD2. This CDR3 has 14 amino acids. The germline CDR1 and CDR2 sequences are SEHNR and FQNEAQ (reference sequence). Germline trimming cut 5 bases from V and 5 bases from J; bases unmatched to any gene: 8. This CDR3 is CASSLGLVKETQYF. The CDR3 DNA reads TGTGCCAGCAGCCTTGGACTAGTTAAGGAGACCCAGTACTTC. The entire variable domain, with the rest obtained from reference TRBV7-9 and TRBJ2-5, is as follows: DTGVSQNPRHKITKRGQNVTFRCDPISEHNRLYWYRQTLGQGPEFLTYFQNEAQLEKSRLLSDRFSAERPKGSFSTLEIQRTEQGDSAMYLCASSLGLVKETQYFGPGTRLLVL.

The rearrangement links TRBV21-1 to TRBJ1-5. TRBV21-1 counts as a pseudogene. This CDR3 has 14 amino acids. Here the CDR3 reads CASSKGGGNQPQHF. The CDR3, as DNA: TGTGCCAGCAGCAAAGGAGGGGGGAATCAGCCCCAGCATTTT.

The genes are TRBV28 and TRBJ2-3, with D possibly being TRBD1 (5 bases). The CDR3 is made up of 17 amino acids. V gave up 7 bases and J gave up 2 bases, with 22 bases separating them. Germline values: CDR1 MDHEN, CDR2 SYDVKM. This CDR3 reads CASTPSTRVLHTDTQYF. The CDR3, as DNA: TGTGCCAGCACCCCGTCTACCAGGGTCCTTCACACAGATACGCAGTATTTT.

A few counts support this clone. The CDR3 coding sequence is TGCGCCAGCAGCCGCTCGTCGAGGGGAGGTGGAAACACCATATATTTT. Translated: CASSRSSRGGGNTIYF. V is TRBV5-1 and J is TRBJ1-3; TRBD1 is a possible D gene (5 bases). Germline V lookup: CDR1 SGHRS, CDR2 YFSETQ. This CDR3 spans 16 amino acids. Trimming left V 4 bases short and J 3 bases short, with 17 bases between.

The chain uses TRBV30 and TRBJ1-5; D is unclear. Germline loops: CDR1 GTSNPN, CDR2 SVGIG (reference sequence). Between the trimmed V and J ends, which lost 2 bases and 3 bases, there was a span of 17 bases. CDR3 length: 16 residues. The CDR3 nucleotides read TGTGCCTGGAGTCCGGTTTTGGCCAGCCCCAATCAGCCCCAGCATTTT. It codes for CAWSPVLASPNQPQHF.

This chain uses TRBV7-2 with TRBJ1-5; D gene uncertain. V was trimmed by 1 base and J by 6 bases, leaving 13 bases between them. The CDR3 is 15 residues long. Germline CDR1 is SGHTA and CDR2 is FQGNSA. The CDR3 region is CASSLGRRAGQPQHF. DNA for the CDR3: TGTGCCAGCAGCTTAGGGCGAAGGGCTGGTCAGCCCCAGCATTTT.

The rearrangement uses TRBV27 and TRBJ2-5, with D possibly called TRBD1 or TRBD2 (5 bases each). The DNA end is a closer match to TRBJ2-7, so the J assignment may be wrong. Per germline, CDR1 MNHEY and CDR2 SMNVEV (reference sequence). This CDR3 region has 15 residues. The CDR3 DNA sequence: TGTGCCAGCAGCCGGGACGGTCTCTTCTCCTACGAGCAGTACTTC. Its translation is CASSRDGLFSYEQYF.

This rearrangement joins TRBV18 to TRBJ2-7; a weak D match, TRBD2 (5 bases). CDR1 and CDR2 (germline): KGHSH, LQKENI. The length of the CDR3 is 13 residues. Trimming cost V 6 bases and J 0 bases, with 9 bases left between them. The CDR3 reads CASSDWSSYEQYF. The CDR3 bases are TGTGCCAGCTCGGACTGGAGCTCCTACGAGCAGTACTTC.

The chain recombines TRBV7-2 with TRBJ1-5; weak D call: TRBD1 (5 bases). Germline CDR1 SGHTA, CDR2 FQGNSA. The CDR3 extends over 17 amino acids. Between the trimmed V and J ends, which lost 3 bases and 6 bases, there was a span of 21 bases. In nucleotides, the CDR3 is TGTGCCAGCAGCTTGGGGGTCCCCCCGCGAAATGGTCAGCCCCAGCATTTT. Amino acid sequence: CASSLGVPPRNGQPQHF.

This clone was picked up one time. The CDR3 here is CASSLSTGGNTEAFF. CDR3 sequence (DNA): TGTGCCAGCAGTTTATCGACAGGGGGGAACACTGAAGCTTTCTTT. This chain joins TRBV27 and TRBJ1-1, with 9 bases identical to TRBD1. The J segment lost 1 base and the V segment lost 0 bases, leaving 0 bases of the junction unmatched. Germline V gene data show CDR1 as MNHEY and CDR2 as SMNVEV (reference sequence). This CDR3 contains 15 residues.

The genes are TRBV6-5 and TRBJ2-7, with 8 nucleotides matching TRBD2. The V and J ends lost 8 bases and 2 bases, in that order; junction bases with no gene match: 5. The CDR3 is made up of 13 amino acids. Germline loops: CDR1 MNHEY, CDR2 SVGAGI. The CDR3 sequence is CASGSGRAYEQYF. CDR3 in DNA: TGTGCCAGCGGAAGCGGGAGAGCCTACGAGCAGTACTTC.

The DNA for the CDR3 is TGTGCCAGCTCCCTTACCCCAGGGGGAAGAGGGGAGCAGTACTTC. Translation gives CASSLTPGGRGEQYF. The J gene is TRBJ2-7, the V gene TRBV18; 7 bases map to TRBD1. This CDR3 is 15 amino acids long. Germline CDR1 reads KGHSH; CDR2 reads LQKENI. V was pared by 6 bases and J by 7 bases, with 15 bases of the junction left unmatched.

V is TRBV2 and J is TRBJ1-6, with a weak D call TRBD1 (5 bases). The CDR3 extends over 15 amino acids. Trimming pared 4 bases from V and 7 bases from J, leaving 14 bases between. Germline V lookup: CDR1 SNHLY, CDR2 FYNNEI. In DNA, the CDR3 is TGTGCCAGCAGTGGGGAGGGACCCAGGAATTCACCCCTCCACTTT. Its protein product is CASSGEGPRNSPLHF.

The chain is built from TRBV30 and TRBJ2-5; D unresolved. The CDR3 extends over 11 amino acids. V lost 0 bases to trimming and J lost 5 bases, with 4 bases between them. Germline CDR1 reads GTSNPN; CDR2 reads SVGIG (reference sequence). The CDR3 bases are TGTGCCTGGAGTGTTGGTGAGACCCAGTACTTC. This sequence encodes CAWSVGETQYF.

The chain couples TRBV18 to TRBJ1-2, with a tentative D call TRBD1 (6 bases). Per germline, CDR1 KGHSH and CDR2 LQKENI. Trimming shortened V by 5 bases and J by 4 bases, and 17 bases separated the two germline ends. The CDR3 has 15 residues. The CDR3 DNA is TGTGCCAGCTCAACTGGACAGCCAACTCTCTATGGCTACACCTTC. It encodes CASSTGQPTLYGYTF.

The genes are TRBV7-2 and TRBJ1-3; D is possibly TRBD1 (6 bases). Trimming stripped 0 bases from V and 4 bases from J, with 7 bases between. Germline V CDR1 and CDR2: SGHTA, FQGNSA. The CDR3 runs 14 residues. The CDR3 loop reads CASSLAGAGNTIYF. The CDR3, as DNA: TGTGCCAGCAGCTTAGCGGGGGCCGGAAACACCATATATTTT.

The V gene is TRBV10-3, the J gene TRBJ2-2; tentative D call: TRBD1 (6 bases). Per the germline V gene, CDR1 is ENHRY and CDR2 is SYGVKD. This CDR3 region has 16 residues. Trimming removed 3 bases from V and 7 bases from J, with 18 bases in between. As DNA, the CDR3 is TGTGCCATCAGTGAACTCGTAGGGGGTTCGGGCGGGGAGCTGTTTTTT. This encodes CAISELVGGSGGELFF.

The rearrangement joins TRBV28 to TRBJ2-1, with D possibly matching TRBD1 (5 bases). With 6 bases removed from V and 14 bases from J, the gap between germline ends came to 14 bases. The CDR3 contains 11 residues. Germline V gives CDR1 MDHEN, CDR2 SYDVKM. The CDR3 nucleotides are TGTGCCAGCAGCGTTGCAGGGTGGGAGTTCTTC. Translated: CASSVAGWEFF.